The rows below give T cell receptor beta chains drawn from one sample of a study of T-cell memory formation after mild COVID-19. TCRdb re-called the 5' RACE reads with MiXCR, one entry per CDR3 protein. The sample consists of roughly 110,000 distinct CDR3 sequences, 20% to 25% of them appearing once. Specimen: PBMCs or a T cell subset sorted from them (not recorded which). The origin of the receptors is a man younger than 35 who had mild COVID-19 (a few samples of this study predate the infection). Cell type and time point are not known. CDR3s include the opening cysteine and the closing phenylalanine or tryptophan. D genes are given only for firm matches. The size of a clone is reported for some rows only, either as once, few or many, or as a class for expanded clones.

d_call	v_call	clone_size	j_call	cdr3_nt	cdr3_aa
-	TRBV3-1	-	TRBJ2-4	TGTGCCAGCAGCCAAGTCAGCCAAAAAAACATTCAGTACTTC	CASSQVSQKNIQYF
-	TRBV5-1	-	TRBJ2-7	TGCGCCAGCAGCTTGGCTCCGGGGGCCAGCTCCTACGAGCAGTACTTC	CASSLAPGASSYEQYF
-	TRBV6-2/TRBV6-3	-	TRBJ1-5	TGTGCCAGCAGTTCCGGGCAGGGCTTCGGCAATCAGCCCCAGCATTTT	CASSSGQGFGNQPQHF
TRBD1	TRBV28	-	TRBJ1-1	TGTGCCAGCGGGGGCAGGGGGATCACTGAAGCTTTCTTT	CASGGRGITEAFF
-	TRBV20-1	-	TRBJ2-1	TGCAGTGCTAGGGGCTACAATGAGCAGTTCTTC	CSARGYNEQFF
-	TRBV7-6	few	TRBJ1-1	TGTGCCAGCAGCTTTCAGTTGAACACTGAAGCTTTCTTT	CASSFQLNTEAFF
-	TRBV12-3/TRBV12-4	-	TRBJ2-6	TGTGCCAGCAGTCCCTATGGGCACTCTGGGGCCAACGTCCTGACTTTC	CASSPYGHSGANVLTF
TRBD2	TRBV5-6	few	TRBJ2-5	TGTGCCAGCAGCTTGGGTGTGGGACTAGCGGGCCAAGAGACCCAGTACTTC	CASSLGVGLAGQETQYF
-	TRBV7-6	-	TRBJ2-7	TGTGCCAGCAGCCCCGACACCAATACCTACGAGCAGTACTTC	CASSPDTNTYEQYF
-	TRBV12-3/TRBV12-4	few	TRBJ2-7	TGTGCCAGCATACCGTCGGTTGGGGACGAGCAGTACTTC	CASIPSVGDEQYF
-	TRBV15	-	TRBJ1-6	TGTGCCACCAGCAGGAGTATGGGTTCGGACAGAGATTCACCCCTCCACTTT	CATSRSMGSDRDSPLHF
TRBD1	TRBV5-1	-	TRBJ1-2	TGCGCCAGCCGTAGGGGGCGCGGTTTCTACTATGGCTACACCTTC	CASRRGRGFYYGYTF
-	TRBV12-3/TRBV12-4	-	TRBJ2-1	TGTGCCAGCAGTTTAATCCCCAATGAGCAGTTCTTC	CASSLIPNEQFF
TRBD2	TRBV14	few	TRBJ2-2	TGTGCCAGCAGCCAGTTAACGAGCGGGGACACCGGGGAGCTGTTTTTT	CASSQLTSGDTGELFF
-	TRBV6-5	few	TRBJ1-1	TGTGCCAGCGGCTTCGAGGGGCCCGGCACTGAAGCTTTCTTT	CASGFEGPGTEAFF
-	TRBV7-9	few	TRBJ2-1	TGTGCCAGCAGCTTAGCAATCAACAGCAATGAGCAGTTCTTC	CASSLAINSNEQFF
TRBD2	TRBV19	-	TRBJ2-3	TGTGCCAGTAATGGAGGACTAGTATCAGATACGCAGTATTTT	CASNGGLVSDTQYF
-	TRBV9	many	TRBJ1-1	TGTGCCAGCAGCTCAGGAGTGGGGTATCGTCACGGCGAAGCTTTCTTT	CASSSGVGYRHGEAFF
-	TRBV7-9	few	TRBJ2-7	TGTGCCAGCAGTGCGAGGAGTTACGAGCAGTACTTC	CASSARSYEQYF
-	TRBV6-4	medium-sized	TRBJ2-3	TGTGCCAGCAGTGACGGGGGGGCGACAGATACGCAGTATTTT	CASSDGGATDTQYF
-	TRBV5-1	-	TRBJ2-7	TGCGCCAGCAGCTTGGCCTGGGGGCTGGGAATTCCATACGAGCAGTACTTC	CASSLAWGLGIPYEQYF
TRBD1	TRBV29-1	few	TRBJ2-5	TGCAGCGGACGACAGGGTTTGGAGGAGACCCAGTACTTC	CSGRQGLEETQYF
-	TRBV29-1	few	TRBJ2-1	TGCAGCGTTAAGGGACCCTCGGGCGAGCAGTTCTTC	CSVKGPSGEQFF
TRBD2	TRBV10-3	-	TRBJ2-1	TGTGCCATCAGTGAGTCGAATCTAGCGGGGAAGAATGAGCAGTTCTTC	CAISESNLAGKNEQFF
-	TRBV5-6	-	TRBJ2-3	TGTGCCAGCAGCGGGGGGGCAAGCACAGATACGCAGTATTTT	CASSGGASTDTQYF
-	TRBV5-8	once	TRBJ1-1	TGTGCCAGCAGCTCTCCCTCGGCAGGGGCCGTCTTATTTGGCACTGAAGCTTTCTTT	CASSSPSAGAVLFGTEAFF
-	TRBV27	many	TRBJ2-3	TGTGCCAGCAGTTTATCCCCCGTAGCTAGCACAGATACGCAGTATTTT	CASSLSPVASTDTQYF
TRBD2	TRBV3-1	few	TRBJ2-5	TGTGCCAGCAGCCAAGCGGGGGGTGGTCAAGAGACCCAGTACTTC	CASSQAGGGQETQYF
-	TRBV5-1	-	TRBJ1-1	TGCGCCAGCAGCACCAGAATGAACACTGAAGCTTTCTTT	CASSTRMNTEAFF
TRBD1	TRBV4-3	few	TRBJ2-1	TGCGCCAGCAGCCAAGGACCGGGACAGGGGCAGTTCTTC	CASSQGPGQGQFF
-	TRBV4-2	-	TRBJ2-7	TGTGCCAGCAGCCCTGGGGACACCTATACCTACGAGCAGTACTTC	CASSPGDTYTYEQYF
-	TRBV6-5	-	TRBJ1-5	TGTGCCAGCAGTTTCGGACCTAATCAGCCCCAGCATTTT	CASSFGPNQPQHF
TRBD2	TRBV4-3	few	TRBJ2-5	TGCGCCAGCAGCCAAGAAGGCAGCGGGGTTCAAGAGACCCAGTACTTC	CASSQEGSGVQETQYF
-	TRBV27	few	TRBJ1-2	TGTGCCAGCAGCGGGGACGGCAACTATGGCTACACCTTC	CASSGDGNYGYTF